This T cell receptor beta chain derives from a study of regulatory T cells in long-lasting Graves disease. Time point of the sample: persistent/refractory GD, antithyroid drugs over 5 years with positive TRAb. Preparation of the TCR library used RNA extracted from PBMCs. Researchers made TCR beta libraries by using iRepertoire HTBI primers and running Arm-PCR on CDR3 regions. TCRdb processed the multiplex PCR reads anew with MiXCR; each CDR3 protein has one entry. The sample has 300,000 to 350,000 distinct CDR3 sequences, around 20% seen once; the top ten hold about 29%. V was shortened by 6 bases and J by 0 bases, with 23 bases between the two germline ends. Germline assignment: CDR1 MNHEY and CDR2 SVGAGI. CDR3 length: 18 residues. Study-wide points: Sample size, which was small, may have reduced accuracy. TRBV28, TRBJ1-2 and TRBJ2-5 were segments that persistent disease favored. Graves' patients with persistent disease showed TCR diversity lower than patients newly diagnosed.

This clonotype was observed many times. Antigen: not known. This rearrangement joins TRBV6-5 to TRBJ1-1; no clear D gene. Sequenced here: peripheral blood mononuclear cells (PBMCs), sampled when the disease was refractory, from a patient treated with antithyroid drugs. This clonotype was obtained from a female donor with Graves disease. The CDR3 reads CASSYSLLRPSLNTEAFF. The CDR3 region has the DNA TGTGCCAGCAGCTATTCGCTTCTAAGGCCAAGCTTGAACACTGAAGCTTTCTTT.